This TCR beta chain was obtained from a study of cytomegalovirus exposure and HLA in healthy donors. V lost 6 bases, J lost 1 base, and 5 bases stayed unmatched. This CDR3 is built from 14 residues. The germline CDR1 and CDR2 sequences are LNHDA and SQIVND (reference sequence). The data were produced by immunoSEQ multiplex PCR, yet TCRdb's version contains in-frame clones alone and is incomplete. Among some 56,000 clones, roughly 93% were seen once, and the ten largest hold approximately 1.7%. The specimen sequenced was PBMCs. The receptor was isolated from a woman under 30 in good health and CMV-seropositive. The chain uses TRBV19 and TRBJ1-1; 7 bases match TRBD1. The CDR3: CASSRDSPNTEAFF. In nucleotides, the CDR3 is TGTGCCAGTAGCCGGGACAGCCCGAACACTGAAGCTTTCTTT. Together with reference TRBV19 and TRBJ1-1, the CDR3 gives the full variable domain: DGGITQSPKYLFRKEGQNVTLSCEQNLNHDAMYWYRQDPGQGLRLIYYSQIVNDFQKGDIAEGYSVSREKKESFPLTVTSAQKNPTAFYLCASSRDSPNTEAFFGQGTRLTVV.